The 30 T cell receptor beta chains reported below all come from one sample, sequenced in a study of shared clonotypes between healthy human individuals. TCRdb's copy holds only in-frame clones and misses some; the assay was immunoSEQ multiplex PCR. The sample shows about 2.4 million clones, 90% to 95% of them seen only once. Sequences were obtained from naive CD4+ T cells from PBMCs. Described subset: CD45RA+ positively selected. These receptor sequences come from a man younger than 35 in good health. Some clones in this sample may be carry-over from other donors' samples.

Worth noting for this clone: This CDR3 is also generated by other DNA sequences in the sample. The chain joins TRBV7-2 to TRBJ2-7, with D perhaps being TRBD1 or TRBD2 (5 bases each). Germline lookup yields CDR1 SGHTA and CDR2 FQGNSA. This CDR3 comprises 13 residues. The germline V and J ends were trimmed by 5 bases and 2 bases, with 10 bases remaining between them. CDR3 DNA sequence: TGTGCCAGCAGCCCCCTGGGGGCCTACGAGCAGTACTTC. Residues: CASSPLGAYEQYF.

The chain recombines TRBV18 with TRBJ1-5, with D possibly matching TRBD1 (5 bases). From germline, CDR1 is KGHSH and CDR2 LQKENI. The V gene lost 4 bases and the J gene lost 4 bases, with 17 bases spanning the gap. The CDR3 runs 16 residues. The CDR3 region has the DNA TGTGCCAGCTCACGCCCGGAGGGGAGTCGGAATCAGCCCCAGCATTTT. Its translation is CASSRPEGSRNQPQHF.

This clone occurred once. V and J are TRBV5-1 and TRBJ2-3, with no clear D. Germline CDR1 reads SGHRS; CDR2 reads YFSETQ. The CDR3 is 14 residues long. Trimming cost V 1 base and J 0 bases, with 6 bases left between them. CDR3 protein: CASSLSLSTDTQYF. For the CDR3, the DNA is TGCGCCAGCAGCTTGTCTCTTAGCACAGATACGCAGTATTTT.

As DNA, the CDR3 is TGTGCCAGCAGTTACCTCCCGGGACAGGGCTGGGGCTACACCTTC. It codes for CASSYLPGQGWGYTF. The chain has TRBV27 and TRBJ1-2; TRBD1 matches 9 bases. V dropped 4 bases and J dropped 8; count of bases not matched to a gene: 11. Germline V gene lookup returns CDR1 MNHEY and CDR2 SMNVEV (reference sequence). CDR3 length: 15 residues.

The CDR3 DNA follows: TGTGCCAGCAGTGAAGCGGCGGGGGCTTGGGAGACCCAGTACTTC. Protein sequence: CASSEAAGAWETQYF. The chain is built from TRBV6-1 and TRBJ2-5; a weak D match, TRBD2 (7 bases). Germline-derived CDR1 and CDR2 are MNHNS and SASEGT. Deletions cut 0 bases from V and 5 bases from J, with 13 bases between. This CDR3 region has 15 residues.

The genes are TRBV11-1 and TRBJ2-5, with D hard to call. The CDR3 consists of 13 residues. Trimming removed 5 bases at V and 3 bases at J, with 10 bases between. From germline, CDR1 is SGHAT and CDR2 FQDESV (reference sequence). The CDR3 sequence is CASSTRWKETQYF. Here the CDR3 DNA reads TGTGCCAGCAGCACACGCTGGAAAGAGACCCAGTACTTC.

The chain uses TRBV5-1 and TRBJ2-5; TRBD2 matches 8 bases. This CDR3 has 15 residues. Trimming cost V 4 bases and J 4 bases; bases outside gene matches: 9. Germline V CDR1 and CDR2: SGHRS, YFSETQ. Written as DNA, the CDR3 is TGCGCCAGCAGCGGCCAGAGACTAGCGCTAGAGACCCAGTACTTC. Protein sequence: CASSGQRLALETQYF.

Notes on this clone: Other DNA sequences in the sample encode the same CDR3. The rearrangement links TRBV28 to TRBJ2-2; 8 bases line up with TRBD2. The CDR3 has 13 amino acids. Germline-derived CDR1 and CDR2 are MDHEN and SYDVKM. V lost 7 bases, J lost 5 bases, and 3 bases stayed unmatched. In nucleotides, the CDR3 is TGTGCCAGCACCTCGGGGGGGACCGGGGAGCTGTTTTTT. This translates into CASTSGGTGELFF.

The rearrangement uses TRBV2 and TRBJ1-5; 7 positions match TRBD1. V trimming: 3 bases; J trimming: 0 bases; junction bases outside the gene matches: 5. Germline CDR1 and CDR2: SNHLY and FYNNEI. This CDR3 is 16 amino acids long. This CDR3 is CASSDPGQFSNQPQHF. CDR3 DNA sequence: TGTGCCAGCAGTGATCCGGGACAGTTTAGCAATCAGCCCCAGCATTTT.

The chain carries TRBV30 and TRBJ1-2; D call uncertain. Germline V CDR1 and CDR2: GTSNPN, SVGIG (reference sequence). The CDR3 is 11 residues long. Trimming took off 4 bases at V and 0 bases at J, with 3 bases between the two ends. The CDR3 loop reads CAWMANYGYTF. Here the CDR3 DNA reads TGTGCCTGGATGGCTAACTATGGCTACACCTTC.

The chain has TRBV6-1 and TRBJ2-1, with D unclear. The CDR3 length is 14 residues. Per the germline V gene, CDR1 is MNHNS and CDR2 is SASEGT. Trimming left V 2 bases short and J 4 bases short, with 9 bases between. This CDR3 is CASSERTDYNEQFF. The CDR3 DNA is TGTGCCAGCAGTGAACGGACGGATTACAATGAGCAGTTCTTC.

The CDR3 region has the DNA TGTGCCAGCAGTGAAGTGACCGTGAACTATGGCTACACCTTC. Translation: CASSEVTVNYGYTF. The rearrangement joins TRBV2 to TRBJ1-2; D not resolved. The germline V gene encodes CDR1 SNHLY and CDR2 FYNNEI. The ends were cut back, 1 base at V and 2 bases at J, with 8 bases in the middle. There are 14 residues in the CDR3. The whole variable domain, remainder taken from reference TRBV2 and TRBJ1-2, is EPEVTQTPSHQVTQMGQEVILRCVPISNHLYFYWYRQILGQKVEFLVSFYNNEISEKSEIFDDQFSVERPDGSNFTLKIRSTKLEDSAMYFCASSEVTVNYGYTFGSGTRLTVV.

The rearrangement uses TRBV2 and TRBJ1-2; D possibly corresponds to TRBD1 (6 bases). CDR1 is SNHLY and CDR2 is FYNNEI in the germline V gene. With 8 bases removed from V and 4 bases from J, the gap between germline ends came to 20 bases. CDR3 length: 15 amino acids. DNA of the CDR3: TGTGCCAGCGGGGGGCCCAGGGGCGGGGTCTATGGCTACACCTTC. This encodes CASGGPRGGVYGYTF. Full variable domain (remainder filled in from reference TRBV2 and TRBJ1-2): EPEVTQTPSHQVTQMGQEVILRCVPISNHLYFYWYRQILGQKVEFLVSFYNNEISEKSEIFDDQFSVERPDGSNFTLKIRSTKLEDSAMYFCASGGPRGGVYGYTFGSGTRLTVV.

The chain's CDR3 is CASSYEGLASYNEQFF. The CDR3 nucleotides read TGTGCCAGCAGTTACGAGGGACTAGCATCCTACAATGAGCAGTTCTTC. The J gene is TRBJ2-1, the V gene TRBV6-5; TRBD2 aligns across 9 bases. The CDR3 sequence is 16 residues long. Trimming removed 2 bases from V and 1 base from J; junction bases left unmatched: 3. Germline V gives CDR1 MNHEY, CDR2 SVGAGI.

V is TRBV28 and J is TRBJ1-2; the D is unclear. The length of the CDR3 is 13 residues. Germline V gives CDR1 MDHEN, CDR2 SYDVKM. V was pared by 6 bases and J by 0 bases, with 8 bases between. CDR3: CASSQEANYGYTF. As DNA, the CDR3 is TGTGCCAGCAGCCAGGAAGCTAACTATGGCTACACCTTC.

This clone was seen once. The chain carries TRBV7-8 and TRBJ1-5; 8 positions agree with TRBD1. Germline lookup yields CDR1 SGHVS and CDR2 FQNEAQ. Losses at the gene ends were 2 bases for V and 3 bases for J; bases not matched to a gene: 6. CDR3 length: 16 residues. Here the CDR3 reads CASSLRQGANNQPQHF. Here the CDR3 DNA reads TGTGCCAGCAGCTTACGGCAGGGGGCCAACAATCAGCCCCAGCATTTT.

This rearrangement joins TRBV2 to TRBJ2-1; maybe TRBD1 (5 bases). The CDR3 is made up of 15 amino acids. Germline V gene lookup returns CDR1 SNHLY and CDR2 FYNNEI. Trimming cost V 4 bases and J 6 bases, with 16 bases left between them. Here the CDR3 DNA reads TGTGCCAGCAGTGCCGGGCAGGGAAGTCTCAATGAGCAGTTCTTC. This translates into CASSAGQGSLNEQFF.

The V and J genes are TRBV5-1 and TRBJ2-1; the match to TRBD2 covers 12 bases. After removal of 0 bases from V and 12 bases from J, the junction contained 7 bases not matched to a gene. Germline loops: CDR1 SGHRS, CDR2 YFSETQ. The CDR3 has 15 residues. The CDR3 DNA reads TGCGCCAGCAGCTTGGTTACTAGCGGGAGGTCCCTGCAGTTCTTC. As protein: CASSLVTSGRSLQFF.

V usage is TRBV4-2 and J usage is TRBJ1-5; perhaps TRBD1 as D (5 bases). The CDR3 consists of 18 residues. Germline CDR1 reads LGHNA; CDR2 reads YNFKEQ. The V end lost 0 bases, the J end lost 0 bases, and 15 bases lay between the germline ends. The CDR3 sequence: CASSQDRVRSNSNQPQHF. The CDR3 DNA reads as TGTGCCAGCAGCCAAGACAGGGTACGGTCGAATAGCAATCAGCCCCAGCATTTT.

The CDR3 DNA reads as TGTGCCAGCAGTCTGGCGGGGGGAGAAAAACTGTTTTTT. Amino acids: CASSLAGGEKLFF. The chain has TRBV6-5 and TRBJ1-4, with D perhaps TRBD1 (5 bases). The CDR3 is made up of 13 amino acids. Germline V gives CDR1 MNHEY, CDR2 SVGAGI. Trimming pared 5 bases from V and 8 bases from J, leaving 12 bases between.

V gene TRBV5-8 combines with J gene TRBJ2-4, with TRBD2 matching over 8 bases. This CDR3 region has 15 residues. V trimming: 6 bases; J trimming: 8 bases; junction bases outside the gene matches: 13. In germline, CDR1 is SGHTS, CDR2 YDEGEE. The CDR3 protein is CASNPLREGLDIQYF. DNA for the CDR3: TGTGCCAGCAACCCCTTACGGGAGGGCCTGGACATTCAGTACTTC.

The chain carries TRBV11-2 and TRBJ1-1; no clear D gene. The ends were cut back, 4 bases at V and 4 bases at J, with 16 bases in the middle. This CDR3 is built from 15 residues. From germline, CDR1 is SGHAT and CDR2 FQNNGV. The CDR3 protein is CASSSIQGRSTEAFF. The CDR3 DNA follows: TGTGCCAGCAGCTCCATCCAAGGGCGGAGCACTGAAGCTTTCTTT.

CDR3 in DNA: TGTGCCTGGAGTGCTGGACCTAAAGTCCAAGAGACCCAGTACTTC. This codes for CAWSAGPKVQETQYF. The chain carries TRBV30 and TRBJ2-5, with no clear D. Germline V CDR1 and CDR2: GTSNPN, SVGIG (reference sequence). The CDR3 covers 15 residues. V shed 1 base and J shed 1 base, with 13 bases lying between them.

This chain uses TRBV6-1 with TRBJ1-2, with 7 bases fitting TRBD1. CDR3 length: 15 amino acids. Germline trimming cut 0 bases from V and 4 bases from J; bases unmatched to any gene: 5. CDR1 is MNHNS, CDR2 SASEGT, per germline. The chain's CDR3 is CASSEALGQLYGYTF. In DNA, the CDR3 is TGTGCCAGCAGTGAAGCGCTGGGACAGCTCTATGGCTACACCTTC.

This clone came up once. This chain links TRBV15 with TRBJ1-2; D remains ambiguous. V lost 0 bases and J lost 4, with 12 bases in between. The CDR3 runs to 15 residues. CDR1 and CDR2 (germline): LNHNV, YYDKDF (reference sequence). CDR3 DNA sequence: TGTGCCACCAGCAGAGATCCGGGCATCATCTATGGCTACACCTTC. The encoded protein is CATSRDPGIIYGYTF.

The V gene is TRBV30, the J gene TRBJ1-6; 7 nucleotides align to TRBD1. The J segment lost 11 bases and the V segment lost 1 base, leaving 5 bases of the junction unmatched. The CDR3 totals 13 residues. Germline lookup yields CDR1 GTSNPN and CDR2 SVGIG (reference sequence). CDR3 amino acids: CAWSGNTGAPLHF. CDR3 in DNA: TGTGCCTGGAGTGGCAACACAGGGGCACCCCTCCACTTT.

The CDR3 loop is CASREASGAYEQYF. In DNA form, the CDR3 reads TGTGCCAGCCGCGAGGCTAGTGGCGCCTACGAGCAGTACTTC. The chain links TRBV28 to TRBJ2-7; D remains unclear. The CDR3 sequence is 14 residues long. V lost 8 bases, J lost 2 bases, and 16 bases lay in between. CDR1 is MDHEN and CDR2 is SYDVKM in the germline V gene.

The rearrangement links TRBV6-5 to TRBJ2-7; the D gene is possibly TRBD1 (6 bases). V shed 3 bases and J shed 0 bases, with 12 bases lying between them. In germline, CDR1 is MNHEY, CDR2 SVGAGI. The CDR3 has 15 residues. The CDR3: CASSYRQVVSYEQYF. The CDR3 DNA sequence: TGTGCCAGCAGTTATCGACAGGTCGTCTCCTACGAGCAGTACTTC.

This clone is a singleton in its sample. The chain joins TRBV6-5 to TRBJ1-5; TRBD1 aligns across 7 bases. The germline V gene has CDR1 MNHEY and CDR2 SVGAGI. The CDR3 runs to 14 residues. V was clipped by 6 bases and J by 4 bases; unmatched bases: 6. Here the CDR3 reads CASRKGQLNQPQHF. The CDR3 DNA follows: TGTGCCAGCAGAAAGGGACAGCTAAATCAGCCCCAGCATTTT.

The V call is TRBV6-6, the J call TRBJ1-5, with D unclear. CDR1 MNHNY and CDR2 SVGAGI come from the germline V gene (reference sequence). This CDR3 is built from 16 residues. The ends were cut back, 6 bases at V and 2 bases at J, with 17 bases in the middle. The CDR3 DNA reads TGTGCCAGCAGACAACAGTTAGTCGGTGGCAATCAGCCCCAGCATTTT. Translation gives CASRQQLVGGNQPQHF.